The entry below describes one T cell receptor (beta chain). Its antigen is undetermined. The CDR3 covers 14 residues. Trimming stripped 2 bases from V and 4 bases from J, with 8 bases between. Germline V gene sequence: CDR1 MNHNS, CDR2 SASEGT. The investigators amplified TCR beta CDR3 regions from RNA transcripts. The HTBI primer set served for first-round RT-PCR of the TCR CDR3. TCRdb called the multiplex PCR reads again in MiXCR, with one record for every CDR3 protein. The table includes nearly 600,000 distinct CDR3 sequences, 14% detected once. Uncontrolled infection, other autoimmune disease, pregnancy or lactation excluded patients. Together with thyroid ultrasound, orbital computed tomography, serum thyroxine and TRAb, clinical symptoms were used for diagnoses. Fresh peripheral blood, approximately 10 ml, was the source of the PBMCs. The entry originates in a study of T cells in Graves' hyperthyroidism and ophthalmopathy. General study points: Most thyroid clonotypes with frequency above 0.001 were detected in blood.

The rearrangement links TRBV6-1 to TRBJ2-2; D is perhaps TRBD1 (6 bases). The specimen was blood. The receptor was isolated from a woman in her late teens or twenties with Graves' ophthalmopathy. DNA of the CDR3: TGTGCCAGCAGTGAAACAGGGAGCACCGGGGAGCTGTTTTTT. Translating gives CASSETGSTGELFF.